This T cell receptor (beta chain) emerged from a study of blood T cell repertoires in COVID-19. Study details: The samples span acute and convalescent COVID-19 from the United States, Italy and Spain. From T cells, B-cell-depleted T cells, or PBMCs came the material, which was cDNA or gDNA.

Germline V gene lookup returns CDR1 MGHRA and CDR2 YSYEKL. This CDR3 is 16 amino acids long. The V end was cut by 0 bases, the J end by 0 bases, with 11 bases between. In the original processing: Cell counts per sample came from amplifying reference gene primers. Generated by immunoSEQ multiplex PCR, the TCRdb table keeps only in-frame clones and is missing some. V and J calls and clone size come straight from that table; D and trimming were deduced from the DNA. The data contain approximately 240,000 clones, approximately 90% of them singletons. The chain couples TRBV4-1 to TRBJ1-2, with D tentatively TRBD1 (5 bases). The TCR originated in a middle-aged woman who had recovered from COVID-19. Specimen: peripheral blood. CDR3 loop: CASSQDWGGSNYGYTF. CDR3 DNA sequence: TGCGCCAGCAGCCAAGATTGGGGGGGATCTAACTATGGCTACACCTTC.